These 14 T cell receptor beta chains were sequenced from one sample in a study of shared clonotypes between healthy human individuals. Positively selected for CCR7, the CD45RO-negative cells used as naive CD8 cells excluded terminally differentiated effector memory CD45RA+ cells. Sequencing was performed with immunoSEQ multiplex PCR; in TCRdb, only in-frame clones are kept and a portion is missing. The data show a few million clones, about 93% seen once. Sample: naive CD8+ T cells from PBMCs. These receptors all stem from a young man in good health. Some clones in this sample may be carry-over from other donors' samples.

Regarding this clone: Additional DNA sequences in this sample encode the identical CDR3. This chain's CDR3 is CSVEGSTDTQYF. Here the CDR3 DNA reads TGCAGCGTTGAGGGTAGCACAGATACGCAGTATTTT. The chain has TRBV29-1 and TRBJ2-3; D is uncertain. Germline loops: CDR1 SQVTM, CDR2 ANQGSEA. The CDR3 consists of 12 residues. Between the trimmed V and J ends, which lost 3 bases and 0 bases, there was a span of 4 bases.

This sequence joins TRBV11-2 and TRBJ1-3; no definite D call. The germline CDR1 and CDR2 sequences are SGHAT and FQNNGV. The CDR3 runs to 18 residues. Between the trimmed V and J ends, which lost 5 bases and 2 bases, there was a span of 22 bases. The CDR3 loop is CASSPSRGTGGPGNTIYF. CDR3 coding DNA: TGTGCCAGCAGCCCCAGCCGTGGCACCGGCGGGCCTGGAAACACCATATATTTT.

The chain employs TRBV27 and TRBJ2-7; D call uncertain. This CDR3 spans 15 amino acids. The V end lost 6 bases, the J end lost 5 bases, and 20 bases lay between the germline ends. CDR1 MNHEY and CDR2 SMNVEV come from the germline V gene (reference sequence). The CDR3 here is CASSSRNVALDEQYF. The DNA for the CDR3 is TGTGCCAGCAGCTCACGAAACGTGGCATTGGACGAGCAGTACTTC.

The chain couples TRBV5-6 to TRBJ1-3; D unclear. The CDR3 loop spans 15 amino acids. Deletions cut 0 bases from V and 4 bases from J, with 11 bases between. Germline loops: CDR1 SGHDT, CDR2 YYEEEE. CDR3 sequence (DNA): TGTGCCAGCAGCTTGGCCTTTAGTAGGGGAAACACCATATATTTT. Its translation is CASSLAFSRGNTIYF. Looking up the rest from reference TRBV5-6 and TRBJ1-3 gives the full variable domain: DAGVTQSPTHLIKTRGQQVTLRCSPKSGHDTVSWYQQALGQGPQFIFQYYEEEERQRGNFPDRFSGHQFPNYSSELNVNALLLGDSALYLCASSLAFSRGNTIYFGEGSWLTVV.

On this clone itself: At the DNA level, this CDR3 is encoded by other sequences in the same sample as well. The rearrangement joins TRBV2 to TRBJ1-5; tentatively, D is TRBD1 (6 bases). The V and J ends lost 7 bases and 4 bases respectively, with 8 bases between them. Germline V gives CDR1 SNHLY, CDR2 FYNNEI. CDR3 length: 12 amino acids. The CDR3 here is CASNQGNQPQHF. The CDR3 DNA sequence: TGTGCCAGCAACCAGGGGAATCAGCCCCAGCATTTT. Full variable domain (remainder filled in from reference TRBV2 and TRBJ1-5): EPEVTQTPSHQVTQMGQEVILRCVPISNHLYFYWYRQILGQKVEFLVSFYNNEISEKSEIFDDQFSVERPDGSNFTLKIRSTKLEDSAMYFCASNQGNQPQHFGDGTRLSIL.

On this clone: Other DNA sequences in this sample translate to the same CDR3. The V call is TRBV7-3, the J call TRBJ1-2; possibly TRBD1 for D (5 bases). V shed 2 bases and J shed 6 bases, with 7 bases lying between them. Germline CDR1 SGHTA, CDR2 FQGTGA. The CDR3 extends over 12 amino acids. CDR3: CASSLGGDGYTF. The DNA for the CDR3 is TGTGCCAGCAGCTTAGGAGGGGATGGCTACACCTTC.

This chain connects TRBV9 to TRBJ2-2, with 7 nucleotides matching TRBD1. CDR3 length: 15 residues. The J segment lost 6 bases and the V segment lost 1 base, leaving 6 bases of the junction unmatched. CDR1 SGDLS and CDR2 YYNGEE come from the germline V gene. The CDR3 DNA sequence: TGTGCCAGCAGCGTATCAGGGGGAAGCCCCGGGGAGCTGTTTTTT. Encoded protein: CASSVSGGSPGELFF.

The chain links TRBV29-1 to TRBJ2-4, with D maybe TRBD2 (5 bases). The CDR3 loop spans 16 amino acids. From germline, CDR1 is SQVTM and CDR2 ANQGSEA. Trimming stripped 3 bases from V and 0 bases from J, with 15 bases between. In DNA, the CDR3 is TGCAGCGTTGAGTTGGGGAGCGGTTTAGCCAAAAACATTCAGTACTTC. Translation gives CSVELGSGLAKNIQYF. Together with reference TRBV29-1 and TRBJ2-4, the CDR3 gives the full variable domain: SAVISQKPSRDICQRGTSLTIQCQVDSQVTMMFWYRQQPGQSLTLIATANQGSEATYESGFVIDKFPISRPNLTFSTLTVSNMSPEDSSIYLCSVELGSGLAKNIQYFGAGTRLSVL.

This chain links TRBV19 with TRBJ2-1; no clear D gene. Deletions cut 3 bases from V and 0 bases from J, with 9 bases between. Germline lookup yields CDR1 LNHDA and CDR2 SQIVND (reference sequence). This CDR3 has 15 amino acids. This chain's CDR3 is CASSIGVDSYNEQFF. CDR3 DNA: TGTGCCAGTAGTATTGGGGTAGACTCCTACAATGAGCAGTTCTTC.

This clone was detected once. This chain links TRBV7-9 with TRBJ2-6; D is unresolved. Germline-derived CDR1 and CDR2 are SEHNR and FQNEAQ (reference sequence). There are 16 residues in the CDR3. V dropped 5 bases and J dropped 0 bases, with 11 bases sitting between them. The chain's CDR3 is CASSPIQHSGANVLTF. The CDR3 nucleotides read TGTGCCAGCAGCCCCATACAACACTCTGGGGCCAACGTCCTGACTTTC.

This clone came up once. The chain links TRBV28 to TRBJ1-3; no clear D. The CDR3 runs 13 residues. Trimming took off 7 bases at V and 0 bases at J, with 7 bases between the two ends. The germline CDR1 and CDR2 sequences are MDHEN and SYDVKM. This CDR3 is CASNPSSGNTIYF. CDR3 DNA: TGTGCCAGCAACCCAAGCTCTGGAAACACCATATATTTT. Full variable domain (rest looked up from reference TRBV28 and TRBJ1-3): DVKVTQSSRYLVKRTGEKVFLECVQDMDHENMFWYRQDPGLGLRLIYFSYDVKMKEKGDIPEGYSVSREKKERFSLILESASTNQTSMYLCASNPSSGNTIYFGEGSWLTVV.

The chain has TRBV7-9 and TRBJ2-2, with 9 bases lining up with TRBD2. CDR1 is SEHNR and CDR2 is FQNEAQ in the germline V gene (reference sequence). The V and J ends lost 5 bases and 6 bases, in that order; junction bases with no gene match: 16. This CDR3 has 18 amino acids. CDR3 sequence reads: CASSPPLGRGRAAGELFF. CDR3 in DNA: TGTGCCAGCAGCCCACCCCTAGGGCGCGGGAGGGCCGCCGGGGAGCTGTTTTTT.

The chain has TRBV10-2 and TRBJ2-3; D uncertain. With 8 bases removed from V and 0 bases from J, the gap between germline ends came to 15 bases. CDR1 and CDR2 from the germline V gene are WSHSY and SAAADI. This CDR3 region has 15 residues. The CDR3 DNA sequence: TGCGCCAGCCGGTTCTTGACACCTAGCACAGATACGCAGTATTTT. It translates to CASRFLTPSTDTQYF.

As regards this clone: Within the sample, other DNA sequences also encode this same CDR3. The chain uses TRBV6-5 and TRBJ1-1; D call uncertain. From germline, CDR1 is MNHEY and CDR2 SVGAGI. Trimming removed 2 bases at V and 4 bases at J, with 11 bases between. The CDR3 is 14 amino acids. The CDR3 reads CASSYGGLGTEAFF. Written as DNA, the CDR3 is TGTGCCAGCAGTTACGGTGGGCTGGGCACTGAAGCTTTCTTT.